This TCR beta chain is drawn from a study of response to subunit inactivated influenza vaccine. Findings and caveats of the study: Authors suggested few new T cells are recruited by each seasonal influenza vaccination.

TCRdb reanalysed the RT-PCR reads using MiXCR and keeps one entry per CDR3 protein. Among around 320,000 distinct CDR3 sequences listed, around 20% were seen once. Concerning this clonotype itself: Its antigen is currently unknown.

The CDR3 extends over 14 amino acids. Germline CDR1 and CDR2: MNHNS and SASEGT. Trimming removed 7 bases from V and 7 bases from J; junction bases left unmatched: 7. This TCR was sampled from a man aged 50 to 69 who received an inactivated influenza vaccine. The gene calls are TRBV6-1 and TRBJ2-3, with 11 bases aligning to TRBD1. Sequencing was performed on PBMCs from blood, taken approximately 20 months after vaccination. The CDR3 reads CASITGTGGNTQYF. DNA of the CDR3: TGTGCCAGCATCACCGGGACAGGGGGGAATACGCAGTATTTT.